This TCR beta chain was identified in a study of cytomegalovirus exposure and HLA in healthy donors. The PCR ran on 60 Vbeta and 13 Jbeta primers. This table comes from immunoSEQ multiplex PCR, and its TCRdb copy is limited to in-frame clones, with some not included. The data show nearly 110,000 clones, about three quarters seen once. This CDR3 has 16 residues. Per germline, CDR1 SEHNR and CDR2 FQNEAQ (reference sequence). Trimming took off 6 bases at V and 4 bases at J, with 18 bases between the two ends. Sequencing input: PBMCs. This clonotype originated in a man aged 30 to 39 in good health and CMV-seronegative. The genes are TRBV7-9 and TRBJ2-2; a possible D gene is TRBD2 (6 bases). The CDR3: CASRSDWGDATGELFF. DNA for the CDR3: TGTGCCAGCAGATCTGACTGGGGGGATGCCACCGGGGAGCTGTTTTTT.